This TCR beta chain was sequenced during a study of vaccination effects on CD4 cells after COVID-19. Study information: Two convalescent pre-vaccine samples were taken 142 and 148 days post-diagnosis.

The germline V and J ends were trimmed by 5 bases and 10 bases, with 2 bases remaining between them. The CDR3 contains 8 residues. The germline CDR1 and CDR2 sequences are SGHTA and FQGTGA. Data came from immunoSEQ multiplex PCR; TCRdb stores just in-frame clones and leaves some out. In the table there are under 80,000 clones, 65% to 75% of which are singletons. The table lists this clone with a few counts. The antigen remains unidentified. Antigen-specific CD4+ T cell clonotypes were called by their expansion after viral peptide-pool culture in ViraFEST. After roughly 11 days in culture, the CD4+ T cells were isolated. PCR showed that the person got SARS-CoV-2 infection at some point between March and December 2020. They grew some 1.9 million PBMC in each well, adding 7.5 to 10 IU/ml IL-2 and 8.5 to 10 ug/ml peptides. A peptide pool from HIV-1 Nef constituted the negative control culture.

Source: CD4+ T cells from PBMCs cultured with HIV peptides, taken before COVID-19 vaccination. The sample's subset: HIV-1 Nef peptide pool negative control/reference culture. V gene TRBV7-3 combines with J gene TRBJ2-5; no clear D. The sequence was obtained from a human donor who had a prior SARS-CoV-2 infection. DNA of the CDR3: TGTGCCAGCAGCCACCAGTACTTC. It translates to CASSHQYF.